A single sample gave rise to the 23 T cell receptor beta chains below, sequenced in a study of Graves' ophthalmopathy and Graves' hyperthyroidism. RNA transcripts were the source from which TCR beta CDR3 regions were amplified. First-round RT-PCR used HTBI primers; second-round multiplex PCR followed. A single record per CDR3 protein comes from TCRdb applying MiXCR to the multiplex PCR reads. The sample shows about 620,000 distinct CDR3 sequences, 20% to 25% of them seen only once. Source material: peripheral blood. These receptors were taken from a woman aged 18-29 years with stable Graves' hyperthyroidism. Some clones in this sample may be carry-over from other donors' samples.

The sample holds a few counts of this clonotype. J is TRBJ2-7 and V is TRBV4-1; D gene uncertain. The CDR3 consists of 15 residues. The germline CDR1 and CDR2 sequences are MGHRA and YSYEKL. V was clipped by 1 base and J by 0 bases, with 10 bases between them. The CDR3 loop reads CASSQGSLYSYEQYF. CDR3 coding DNA: TGCGCCAGCAGCCAAGGGAGCCTCTACTCCTACGAGCAGTACTTC.

This clonotype was seen ten or more times. The J gene is TRBJ2-2, the V gene TRBV20-1, with 10 bases that match TRBD2. This CDR3 has 16 residues. Per the germline V gene, CDR1 is DFQATT and CDR2 is SNEGSKA (reference sequence). V was pared by 3 bases and J by 1 base, with 5 bases of the junction left unmatched. Here the CDR3 reads CSARQSGRGNTGELFF. CDR3 nucleotide sequence: TGCAGTGCTAGGCAGAGCGGGAGGGGGAACACCGGGGAGCTGTTTTTT.

The chain couples TRBV28 to TRBJ1-5, with a tentative D call TRBD1 (6 bases). The ends were cut back, 2 bases at V and 4 bases at J, with 12 bases in the middle. In germline, CDR1 is MDHEN, CDR2 SYDVKM. This CDR3 comprises 15 residues. This CDR3 is CASSLQSGVNQPQHF. Here the CDR3 DNA reads TGTGCCAGCAGTTTACAATCAGGGGTTAATCAGCCCCAGCATTTT.

This clonotype was found a few times. This chain links TRBV12-3 or TRBV12-4 with TRBJ2-2, with TRBD2 identical over 7 bases. The junction had 1 base not matched to a gene; V was cut back by 4 bases and J by 8 bases. The CDR3 is made up of 12 amino acids. CDR3 nucleotide sequence: TGTGCCAGCAGTTGGACTAGTGGGGAGCTGTTTTTT. It encodes CASSWTSGELFF.

The table lists this clonotype with many counts. CDR3: CASSLKSGGPETQYF. The CDR3 DNA reads as TGTGCCAGCAGTTTAAAGTCGGGAGGGCCCGAGACCCAGTACTTC. This chain connects TRBV12-3 or TRBV12-4 to TRBJ2-5; 8 bases match TRBD2. The CDR3 contains 15 residues. The trim removed 2 bases at V and 5 bases at J, leaving 7 bases unmatched.

This clonotype was picked up one time. The gene calls are TRBV20-1 and TRBJ2-7, with 10 bases matching TRBD1. Germline loops: CDR1 DFQATT, CDR2 SNEGSKA (reference sequence). The CDR3 is 14 amino acids. V was clipped by 4 bases and J by 7 bases; unmatched bases: 10. The chain's CDR3 is CSAKGDRGKPEQYF. CDR3 coding DNA: TGCAGTGCTAAGGGGGACAGGGGAAAGCCTGAGCAGTACTTC.

This clonotype has more than one count but fewer than ten. The rearrangement joins TRBV20-1 to TRBJ1-5, with D unresolved. From germline, CDR1 is DFQATT and CDR2 SNEGSKA (reference sequence). The CDR3 sequence is 17 residues long. V shed 2 bases and J shed 2 bases, with 19 bases lying between them. The CDR3 protein is CSARNRLRESGNQPQHF. Written as DNA, the CDR3 is TGCAGTGCTAGAAATAGACTAAGGGAATCGGGCAATCAGCCCCAGCATTTT.

This clonotype was detected ten times or more. This rearrangement joins TRBV28 to TRBJ1-1, with TRBD1 matching over 9 bases. With 6 bases clipped from V and 4 bases from J, the junction kept 9 bases outside the gene matches. CDR3 length: 15 residues. The germline CDR1 and CDR2 sequences are MDHEN and SYDVKM. CDR3 sequence reads: CASRQPGQGPTEAFF. The DNA of the CDR3 is TGTGCCAGCAGACAACCGGGACAGGGCCCCACTGAAGCTTTCTTT.

The V gene is TRBV15, the J gene TRBJ1-1, with TRBD1 matching 8 bases. Germline CDR1 LNHNV, CDR2 YYDKDF (reference sequence). This CDR3 has 13 residues. V was pared by 8 bases and J by 5 bases, with 7 bases of the junction left unmatched. CDR3 region: CATYDRGVTEAFF. DNA of the CDR3: TGTGCCACCTACGACAGGGGCGTTACTGAAGCTTTCTTT.

At least ten counts were recorded for this clonotype. The chain employs TRBV12-3 or TRBV12-4 and TRBJ1-1, with D hard to call. V lost 6 bases, J lost 1 base, and 12 bases lay in between. The CDR3 sequence is 14 residues long. CDR3 sequence (DNA): TGTGCCAGCAGCCCCACCGATGGGAACACTGAAGCTTTCTTT. It specifies CASSPTDGNTEAFF.

This clonotype was recorded many times. The V and J genes are TRBV20-1 and TRBJ2-7; D might be TRBD2 (6 bases). V lost 6 bases and J lost 3, with 15 bases in between. The CDR3 has 13 amino acids. The germline V gene encodes CDR1 DFQATT and CDR2 SNEGSKA (reference sequence). CDR3 sequence: CSAQAGGDYEQYF. The DNA for the CDR3 is TGCAGTGCCCAGGCCGGGGGAGACTACGAGCAGTACTTC.

This chain joins TRBV9 and TRBJ2-6, with D perhaps TRBD1 (6 bases). From germline, CDR1 is SGDLS and CDR2 YYNGEE. The CDR3 has 19 amino acids. V was clipped by 0 bases and J by 0 bases, with 16 bases between them. The CDR3 loop reads CASSVAPTGMGSGANVLTF. Written as DNA, the CDR3 is TGTGCCAGCAGCGTAGCCCCGACAGGAATGGGCTCTGGGGCCAACGTCCTGACTTTC.

This clonotype was observed many times. The chain uses TRBV5-5 and TRBJ2-7; no reliable D call. This CDR3 has 14 residues. Germline CDR1 SGHKS, CDR2 YYEKEE (reference sequence). V lost 2 bases to trimming and J lost 0 bases, with 9 bases between them. The CDR3 here is CASSFSLSSYEQYF. CDR3 in DNA: TGTGCCAGCAGCTTCTCTCTGAGCTCCTACGAGCAGTACTTC.

As to this clonotype: One end of the junction is discordant with germline, which a read error may explain. This rearrangement joins TRBV19 to TRBJ2-6, with a tentative D call TRBD2 (6 bases). CDR3 length: 15 amino acids. The germline CDR1 and CDR2 sequences are LNHDA and SQIVND (reference sequence). CDR3 nucleotide sequence: TGTGCCAGTAGTATTTGGGGGACTGGGGCCAGCGTCCTGACTTTC. Its protein is CASSIWGTGASVLTF.

This clonotype was recorded at least ten times. The chain is built from TRBV20-1 and TRBJ1-5; a possible D gene is TRBD1 (6 bases). V gave up 0 bases and J gave up 4 bases, with 10 bases separating them. The CDR3 runs to 14 residues. CDR1 and CDR2 (germline): DFQATT, SNEGSKA (reference sequence). The CDR3 region has the DNA TGCAGTGCTAGAGATCGCAGGGGAAATCAGCCCCAGCATTTT. Protein: CSARDRRGNQPQHF.

The chain recombines TRBV12-3 or TRBV12-4 with TRBJ2-7; 8 positions match TRBD2. V lost 3 bases to trimming and J lost 2 bases; unmatched junction nucleotides: 6. The CDR3 is 15 amino acids. CDR3 in DNA: TGTGCCAGCAGTTTTCCGAGCGGGGGTACCTACGAGCAGTACTTC. This translates into CASSFPSGGTYEQYF.

The sample holds many counts of this clonotype. The V gene is TRBV12-3 or TRBV12-4, the J gene TRBJ1-4; D is perhaps TRBD1 (5 bases). This CDR3 is 15 amino acids long. The V end lost 5 bases, the J end lost 5 bases, and 15 bases lay between the germline ends. CDR3 DNA: TGTGCCAGCAGTGCCACCGGGACGGCAAATGAAAAACTGTTTTTT. Translated: CASSATGTANEKLFF.

In this sample, this clonotype turned up many times. The chain is built from TRBV12-5 and TRBJ1-1, with D perhaps TRBD1 (5 bases). Germline V gene lookup returns CDR1 LGHNT and CDR2 FRNRAP. V was clipped by 3 bases and J by 5 bases, with 22 bases between them. The CDR3 runs 17 residues. The CDR3 DNA sequence: TGTGCTAGTGGTTTTAGCTTCTTTCGAGGGGTCGAAACTGAAGCTTTCTTT. This translates into CASGFSFFRGVETEAFF.

This chain uses TRBV20-1 with TRBJ2-7; 7 positions match TRBD1. The V and J ends lost 6 bases and 5 bases, in that order; junction bases with no gene match: 7. The germline CDR1 and CDR2 sequences are DFQATT and SNEGSKA (reference sequence). The CDR3 totals 12 residues. CDR3 residues: CSASMTGNEQYF. The CDR3 DNA follows: TGCAGTGCAAGTATGACAGGGAACGAGCAGTACTTC.

CDR3 nucleotide sequence: TGTGCCAGCAGTTACTCCCCGCGAGGGGCGAGAGGGACTGAAGCTTTCTTT. This sequence encodes CASSYSPRGARGTEAFF. The V gene is TRBV6-5, the J gene TRBJ1-1; tentatively, D is TRBD1 (5 bases). The CDR3 spans 17 residues. The V and J ends lost 0 bases and 5 bases respectively, with 19 bases between them. Germline V lookup: CDR1 MNHEY, CDR2 SVGAGI.

The chain links TRBV30 to TRBJ2-7; D is possibly TRBD1 or TRBD2 (5 bases each). The CDR3 sequence is 13 residues long. CDR1 and CDR2 from the germline V gene are GTSNPN and SVGIG (reference sequence). Trimming shortened V by 0 bases and J by 4 bases, and 10 bases separated the two germline ends. The CDR3 DNA reads TGTGCCTGGAGTGTAGGGACGGCGTACGAGCAGTACTTC. Amino acid sequence: CAWSVGTAYEQYF.

This clonotype showed up many times. This sequence joins TRBV6-5 and TRBJ1-5, with 8 bases that match TRBD1. V gave up 6 bases and J gave up 3 bases; unmatched junction bases: 4. Germline-derived CDR1 and CDR2 are MNHEY and SVGAGI. CDR3 length equals 14 residues. CDR3 nucleotide sequence: TGTGCCAGCAGCTGGACAGGGATCAATCAGCCCCAGCATTTT. It specifies CASSWTGINQPQHF.

This clonotype was picked up many times. The V call is TRBV20-1, the J call TRBJ1-3; tentative D call: TRBD1 (6 bases). Germline-derived CDR1 and CDR2 are DFQATT and SNEGSKA (reference sequence). V was trimmed by 0 bases and J by 2 bases, leaving 8 bases between them. CDR3 size: 14 residues. The CDR3 coding sequence is TGCAGTGCTAGAGACAGGGGTCCTGGAAACACCATATATTTT. It translates to CSARDRGPGNTIYF.